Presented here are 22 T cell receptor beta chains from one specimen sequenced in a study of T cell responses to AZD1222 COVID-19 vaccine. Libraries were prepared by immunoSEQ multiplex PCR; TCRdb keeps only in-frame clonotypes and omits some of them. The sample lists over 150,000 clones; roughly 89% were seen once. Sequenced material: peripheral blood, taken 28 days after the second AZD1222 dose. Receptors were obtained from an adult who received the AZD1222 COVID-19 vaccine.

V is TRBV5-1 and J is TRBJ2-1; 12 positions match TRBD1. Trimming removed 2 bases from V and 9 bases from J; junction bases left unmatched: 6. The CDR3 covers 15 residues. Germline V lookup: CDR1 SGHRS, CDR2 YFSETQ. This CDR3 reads CASSFRDRGLSEQFF. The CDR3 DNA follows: TGCGCCAGCAGCTTCCGGGACAGGGGGCTTTCTGAGCAGTTCTTC.

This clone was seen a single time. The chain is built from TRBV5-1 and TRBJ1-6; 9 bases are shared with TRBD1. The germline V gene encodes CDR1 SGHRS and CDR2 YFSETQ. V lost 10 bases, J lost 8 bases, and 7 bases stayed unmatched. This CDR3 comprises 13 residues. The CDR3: CAAGGDRDSPLHF. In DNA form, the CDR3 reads TGCGCCGCTGGGGGGGACAGGGATTCACCCCTCCACTTT.

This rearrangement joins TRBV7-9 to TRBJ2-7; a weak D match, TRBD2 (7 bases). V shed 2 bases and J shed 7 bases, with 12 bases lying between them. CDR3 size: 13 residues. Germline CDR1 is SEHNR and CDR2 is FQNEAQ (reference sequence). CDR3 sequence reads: CASSLPGGQEQYF. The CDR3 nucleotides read TGTGCCAGCAGCTTACCGGGGGGACAAGAGCAGTACTTC.

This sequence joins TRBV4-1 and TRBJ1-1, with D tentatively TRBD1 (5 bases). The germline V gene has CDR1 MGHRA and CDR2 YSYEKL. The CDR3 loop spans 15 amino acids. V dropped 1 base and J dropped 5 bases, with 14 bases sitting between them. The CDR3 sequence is CASSQGQGLGTEAFF. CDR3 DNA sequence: TGCGCCAGCAGCCAAGGTCAGGGCTTGGGAACTGAAGCTTTCTTT.

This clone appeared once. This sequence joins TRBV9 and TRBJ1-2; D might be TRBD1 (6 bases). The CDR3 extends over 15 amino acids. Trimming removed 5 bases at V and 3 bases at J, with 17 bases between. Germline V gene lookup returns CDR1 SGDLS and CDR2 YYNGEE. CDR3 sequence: CASRQGPSGDYGYTF. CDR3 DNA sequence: TGTGCCAGCAGGCAGGGGCCAAGCGGAGACTATGGCTACACCTTC.

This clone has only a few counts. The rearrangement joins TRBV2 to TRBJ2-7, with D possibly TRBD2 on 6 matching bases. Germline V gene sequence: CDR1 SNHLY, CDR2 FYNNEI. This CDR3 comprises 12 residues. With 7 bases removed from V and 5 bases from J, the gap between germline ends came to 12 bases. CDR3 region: CASNAEGHEQYF. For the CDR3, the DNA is TGTGCCAGCAATGCGGAGGGCCACGAGCAGTACTTC.

The CDR3 DNA follows: TGTGCCAGCAGTTACCACGGGACGGCGATTGGAAACACCATATATTTT. This encodes CASSYHGTAIGNTIYF. The rearrangement links TRBV6-5 to TRBJ1-3; possible D gene TRBD1, 5 bases. The CDR3 totals 16 residues. Germline V gene data show CDR1 as MNHEY and CDR2 as SVGAGI. V lost 2 bases, J lost 3 bases, and 14 bases lay in between.

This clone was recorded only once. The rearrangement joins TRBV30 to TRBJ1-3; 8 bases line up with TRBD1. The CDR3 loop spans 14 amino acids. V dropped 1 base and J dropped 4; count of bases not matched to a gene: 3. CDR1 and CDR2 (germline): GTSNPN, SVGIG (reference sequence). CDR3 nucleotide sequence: TGTGCCTGGAGTGCAGGGGGCGTAGGAAACACCATATATTTT. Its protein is CAWSAGGVGNTIYF.

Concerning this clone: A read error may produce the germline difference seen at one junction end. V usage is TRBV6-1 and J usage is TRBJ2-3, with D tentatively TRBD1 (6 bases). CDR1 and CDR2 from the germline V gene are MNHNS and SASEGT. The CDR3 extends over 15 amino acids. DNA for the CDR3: TGTGCCAGCAATGAACAGGGAGTTGGGACAGATACGCAGTATTTT. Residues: CASNEQGVGTDTQYF.

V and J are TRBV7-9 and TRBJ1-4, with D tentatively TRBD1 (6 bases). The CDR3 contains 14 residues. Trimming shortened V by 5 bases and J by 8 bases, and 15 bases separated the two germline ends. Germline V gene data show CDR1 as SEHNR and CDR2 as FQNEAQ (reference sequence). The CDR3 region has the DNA TGTGCCAGCAGCCCTTACAGGGTAGGGGAAAAACTGTTTTTT. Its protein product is CASSPYRVGEKLFF.

In DNA, the CDR3 is TGTGCCAGTAGTCTCAATTGGATGCGAACTGAAGCTTTCTTT. This codes for CASSLNWMRTEAFF. V and J are TRBV19 and TRBJ1-1; D is unresolved. V was pared by 5 bases and J by 5 bases, with 15 bases between. The CDR3 extends over 14 amino acids. Germline V gene sequence: CDR1 LNHDA, CDR2 SQIVND (reference sequence).

DNA of the CDR3: TGTGCCAGCAGCTTAGCTTTGGGACTCACAGATACGCAGTATTTT. Encoded protein: CASSLALGLTDTQYF. The V gene is TRBV7-8, the J gene TRBJ2-3, with a possible D match to TRBD2 (6 bases). This CDR3 is built from 15 residues. Trimming removed 0 bases from V and 2 bases from J, with 9 bases in between. Germline-derived CDR1 and CDR2 are SGHVS and FQNEAQ.

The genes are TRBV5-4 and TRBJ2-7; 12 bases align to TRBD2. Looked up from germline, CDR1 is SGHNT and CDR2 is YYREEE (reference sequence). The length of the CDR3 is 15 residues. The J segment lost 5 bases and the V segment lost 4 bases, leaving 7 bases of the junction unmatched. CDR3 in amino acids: CASSPTSGGFHEQYF. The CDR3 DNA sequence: TGTGCCAGCAGCCCTACTAGCGGGGGGTTCCACGAGCAGTACTTC.

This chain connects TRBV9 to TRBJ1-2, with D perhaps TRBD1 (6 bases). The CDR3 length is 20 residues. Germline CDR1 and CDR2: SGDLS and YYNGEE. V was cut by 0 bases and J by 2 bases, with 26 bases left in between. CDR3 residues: CASSVGGGDGAITKNYGYTF. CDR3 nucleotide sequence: TGTGCCAGCAGCGTAGGAGGGGGGGACGGGGCCATTACAAAGAACTATGGCTACACCTTC.

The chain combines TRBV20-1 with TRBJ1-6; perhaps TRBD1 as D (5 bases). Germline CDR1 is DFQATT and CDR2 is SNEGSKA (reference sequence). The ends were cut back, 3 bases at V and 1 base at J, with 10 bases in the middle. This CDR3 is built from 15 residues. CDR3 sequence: CSASMGGSYNSPLHF. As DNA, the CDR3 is TGCAGTGCTAGTATGGGGGGGTCCTATAATTCACCCCTCCACTTT.

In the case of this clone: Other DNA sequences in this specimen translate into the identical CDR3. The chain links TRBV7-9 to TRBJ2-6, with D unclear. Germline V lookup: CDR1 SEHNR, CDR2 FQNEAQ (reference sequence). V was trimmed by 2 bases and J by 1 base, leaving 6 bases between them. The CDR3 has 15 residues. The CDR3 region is CASSLSESGANVLTF. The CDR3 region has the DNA TGTGCCAGCAGCTTATCAGAGTCTGGGGCCAACGTCCTGACTTTC.

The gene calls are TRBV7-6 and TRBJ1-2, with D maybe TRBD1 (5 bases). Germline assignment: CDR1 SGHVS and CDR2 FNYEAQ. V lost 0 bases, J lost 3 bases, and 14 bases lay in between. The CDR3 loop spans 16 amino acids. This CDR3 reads CASSLALAGCYYGYTF. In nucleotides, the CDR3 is TGTGCCAGCAGCTTAGCGCTGGCAGGGTGCTACTATGGCTACACCTTC. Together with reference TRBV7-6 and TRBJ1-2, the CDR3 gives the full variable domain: GAGVSQSPRYKVTKRGQDVALRCDPISGHVSLYWYRQALGQGPEFLTYFNYEAQQDKSGLPNDRFSAERPEGSISTLTIQRTEQRDSAMYRCASSLALAGCYYGYTFGSGTRLTVV.

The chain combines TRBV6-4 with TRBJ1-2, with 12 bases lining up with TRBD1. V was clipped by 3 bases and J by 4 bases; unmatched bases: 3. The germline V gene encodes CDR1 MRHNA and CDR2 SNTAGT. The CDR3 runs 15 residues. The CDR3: CASSEGQGAFYGYTF. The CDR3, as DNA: TGTGCCAGCAGTGAGGGACAGGGGGCATTCTATGGCTACACCTTC.

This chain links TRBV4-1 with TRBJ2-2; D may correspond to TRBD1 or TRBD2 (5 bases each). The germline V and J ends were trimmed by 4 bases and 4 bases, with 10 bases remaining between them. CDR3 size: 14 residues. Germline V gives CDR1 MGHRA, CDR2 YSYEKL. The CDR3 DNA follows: TGCGCCAGCAGCCCGGGACCGGTCACCGGGGAGCTGTTTTTT. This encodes CASSPGPVTGELFF.

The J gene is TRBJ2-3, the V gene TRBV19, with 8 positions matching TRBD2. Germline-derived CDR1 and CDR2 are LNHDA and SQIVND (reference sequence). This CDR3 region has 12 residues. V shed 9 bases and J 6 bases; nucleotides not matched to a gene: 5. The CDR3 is CASAGGADTQYF. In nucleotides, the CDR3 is TGTGCCAGCGCGGGGGGAGCCGATACGCAGTATTTT. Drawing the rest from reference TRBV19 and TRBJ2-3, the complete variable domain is DGGITQSPKYLFRKEGQNVTLSCEQNLNHDAMYWYRQDPGQGLRLIYYSQIVNDFQKGDIAEGYSVSREKKESFPLTVTSAQKNPTAFYLCASAGGADTQYFGPGTRLTVL.

CDR3 sequence: CASSPKTGTHSTGTEAFF. The CDR3 DNA sequence: TGTGCCAGCTCACCAAAAACCGGGACTCATTCGACGGGCACTGAAGCTTTCTTT. The chain is built from TRBV18 and TRBJ1-1; a possible D gene is TRBD1 (5 bases). The CDR3 consists of 18 residues. Germline CDR1 reads KGHSH; CDR2 reads LQKENI. Trimming pared 2 bases from V and 4 bases from J, leaving 23 bases between.

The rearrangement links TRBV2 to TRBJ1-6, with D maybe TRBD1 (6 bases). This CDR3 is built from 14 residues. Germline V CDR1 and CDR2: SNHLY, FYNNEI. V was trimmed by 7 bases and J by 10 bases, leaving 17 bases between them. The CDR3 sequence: CASNAQGLGSPLHF. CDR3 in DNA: TGTGCCAGCAACGCCCAGGGGTTGGGGTCACCCCTCCACTTT.